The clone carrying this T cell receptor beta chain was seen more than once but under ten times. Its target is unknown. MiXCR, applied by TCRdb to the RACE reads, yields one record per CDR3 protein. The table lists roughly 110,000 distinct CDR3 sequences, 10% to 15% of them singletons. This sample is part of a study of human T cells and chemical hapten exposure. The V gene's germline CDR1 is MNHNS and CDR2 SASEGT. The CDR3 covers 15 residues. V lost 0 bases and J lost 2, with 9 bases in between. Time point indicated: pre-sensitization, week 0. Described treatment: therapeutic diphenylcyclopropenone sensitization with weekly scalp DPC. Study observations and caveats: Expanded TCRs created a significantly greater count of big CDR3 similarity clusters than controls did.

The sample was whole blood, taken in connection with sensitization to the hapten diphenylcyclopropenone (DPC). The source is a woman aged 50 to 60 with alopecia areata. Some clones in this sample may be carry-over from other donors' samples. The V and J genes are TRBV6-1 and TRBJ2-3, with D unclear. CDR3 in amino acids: CASSEASRYTDTQYF. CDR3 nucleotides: TGTGCCAGCAGTGAAGCGAGCAGATACACAGATACGCAGTATTTT.